The T cell receptor (beta chain) under discussion was sequenced for a study of T cell responses to AZD1222 COVID-19 vaccine. Study conclusions and caveats: With dominance at 160-218 and 743-854, vaccine-associated CD4 TCRs spanned spike. Clonal diversity was possibly underestimated; the donors were predominantly white British and more often female.

CDR3 size: 13 residues. V trimming: 6 bases; J trimming: 5 bases; junction bases outside the gene matches: 5. Of note for this clone: Antigen specificity is unknown.

TCRdb's table, derived via immunoSEQ multiplex PCR, lists solely in-frame clones and lacks some. The table has 57,000 or so clones, 81% seen once. This receptor was identified in an adult who received the AZD1222 COVID-19 vaccine. The chain has TRBV12-3 or TRBV12-4 and TRBJ1-1, with 8 bases aligning to TRBD1. The input for sequencing was peripheral blood, taken 28 days after the second AZD1222 dose. CDR3 bases: TGTGCCAGCAGCCGACAGGGGAGGACTGAAGCTTTCTTT. Translating it yields CASSRQGRTEAFF.